This entry features one T cell receptor (beta chain) sequence. Its antigen is not known. The junction departs from the called germline gene at one end, perhaps through a read error. The germline gives CDR1 MDHEN, CDR2 SYDVKM. There are 16 residues in the CDR3. This entry belongs to a study of regulatory T cells in long-lasting Graves disease. General study results and limits: There was favoring of TRBV28, TRBJ1-2 and TRBJ2-5 in persistent disease.

Building of the TCR beta libraries involved iRepertoire HTBI primers and Arm-PCR of CDR3 regions. TCRdb processed the multiplex PCR reads anew with MiXCR; each CDR3 protein has one entry. The sample carries 390,000 or so distinct CDR3 sequences, 12% recorded once. Time point given: newly diagnosed GD, antithyroid drugs for less than 3 months. The TCR library was prepared using RNA isolated from PBMCs. The same sample was also used in a study of T cells in Graves' hyperthyroidism and ophthalmopathy. Turning to that study: A first-round RT-PCR of the TCR CDR3 used the HTBI primer set.

The receptor comes from a woman between 18 and 30 years old with Graves disease. The V and J genes are TRBV28 and TRBJ1-4; TRBD1 aligns across 8 bases. The sequencing used peripheral blood mononuclear cells (PBMCs), collected at new diagnosis, from a patient treated with antithyroid drugs. The CDR3 DNA reads as TGTGCCAGCAGTTTACCCCCCGGACAGGGTAATGAAAAACTGGTTTTT. Its translation: CASSLPPGQGNEKLVF.